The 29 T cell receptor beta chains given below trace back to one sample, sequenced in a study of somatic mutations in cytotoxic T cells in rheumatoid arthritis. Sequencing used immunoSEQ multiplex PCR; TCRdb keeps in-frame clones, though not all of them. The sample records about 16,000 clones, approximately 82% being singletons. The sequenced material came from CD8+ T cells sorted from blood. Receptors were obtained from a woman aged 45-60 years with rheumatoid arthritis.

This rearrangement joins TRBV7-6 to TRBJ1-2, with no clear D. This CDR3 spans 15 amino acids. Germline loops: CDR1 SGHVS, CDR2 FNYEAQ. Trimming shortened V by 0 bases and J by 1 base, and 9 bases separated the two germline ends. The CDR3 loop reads CASSLASWGNYGYTF. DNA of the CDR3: TGTGCCAGCAGCTTAGCCAGCTGGGGTAACTATGGCTACACCTTC.

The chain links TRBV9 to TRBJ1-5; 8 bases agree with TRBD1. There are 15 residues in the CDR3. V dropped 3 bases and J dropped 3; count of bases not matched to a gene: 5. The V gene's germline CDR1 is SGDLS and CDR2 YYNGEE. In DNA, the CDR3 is TGTGCCAGCAGCGAGACGACAGGGGACAATCAGCCCCAGCATTTT. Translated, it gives CASSETTGDNQPQHF.

Here the CDR3 reads CASSLTSGGFQETQYF. CDR3 DNA: TGTGCCAGCAGCCTAACTAGCGGGGGGTTCCAAGAGACCCAGTACTTC. J is TRBJ2-5 and V is TRBV7-9; TRBD2 matches at 12 bases. Losses at the gene ends were 5 bases for V and 1 base for J; bases not matched to a gene: 5. The germline gives CDR1 SEHNR, CDR2 FQNEAQ (reference sequence). The CDR3 extends over 16 amino acids.

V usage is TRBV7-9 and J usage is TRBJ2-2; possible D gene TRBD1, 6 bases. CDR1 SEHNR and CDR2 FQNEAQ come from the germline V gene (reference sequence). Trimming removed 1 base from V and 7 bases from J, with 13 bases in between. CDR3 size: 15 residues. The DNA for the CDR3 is TGTGCCAGCAGCTTAGTACAGGGATTGGACGGGGAGCTGTTTTTT. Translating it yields CASSLVQGLDGELFF.

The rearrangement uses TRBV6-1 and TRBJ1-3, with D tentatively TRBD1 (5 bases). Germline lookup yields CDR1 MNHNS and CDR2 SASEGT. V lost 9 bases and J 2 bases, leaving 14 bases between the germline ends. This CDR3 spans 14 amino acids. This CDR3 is CASVRTGAGNTIYF. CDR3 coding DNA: TGTGCCAGTGTTAGGACGGGGGCTGGAAACACCATATATTTT.

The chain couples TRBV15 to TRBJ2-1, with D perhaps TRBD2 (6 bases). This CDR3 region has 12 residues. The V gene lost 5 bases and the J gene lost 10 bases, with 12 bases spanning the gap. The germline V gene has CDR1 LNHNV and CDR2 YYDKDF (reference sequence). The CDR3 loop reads CATSRWGEEQFF. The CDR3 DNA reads TGTGCCACCAGCCGCTGGGGGGAAGAGCAGTTCTTC.

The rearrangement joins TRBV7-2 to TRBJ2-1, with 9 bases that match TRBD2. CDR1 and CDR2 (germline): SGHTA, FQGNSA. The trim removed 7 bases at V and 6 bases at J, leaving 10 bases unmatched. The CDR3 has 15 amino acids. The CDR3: CASIPGLARFNEQFF. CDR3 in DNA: TGTGCCAGCATCCCTGGACTAGCGAGGTTCAATGAGCAGTTCTTC.

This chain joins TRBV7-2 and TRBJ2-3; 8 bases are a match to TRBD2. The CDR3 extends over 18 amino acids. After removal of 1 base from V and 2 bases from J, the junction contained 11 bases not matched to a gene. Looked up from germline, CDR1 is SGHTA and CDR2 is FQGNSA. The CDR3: CASSLENLRGGPTDTQYF. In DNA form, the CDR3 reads TGTGCCAGCAGCTTAGAGAATTTACGGGGGGGCCCCACAGATACGCAGTATTTT.

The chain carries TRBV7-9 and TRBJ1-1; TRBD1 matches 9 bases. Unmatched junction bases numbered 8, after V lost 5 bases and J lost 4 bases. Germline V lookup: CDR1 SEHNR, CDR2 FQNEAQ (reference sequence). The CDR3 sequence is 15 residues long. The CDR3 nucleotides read TGTGCCAGCAGCAACCCGGGACAGGGTCCCACTGAAGCTTTCTTT. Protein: CASSNPGQGPTEAFF.

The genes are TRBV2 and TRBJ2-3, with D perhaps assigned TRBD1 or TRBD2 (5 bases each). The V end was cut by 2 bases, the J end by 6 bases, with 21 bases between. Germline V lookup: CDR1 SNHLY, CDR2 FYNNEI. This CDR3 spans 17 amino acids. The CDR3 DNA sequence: TGTGCCAGCAGTGAATTTCCCGGGACCGCCGGCGGTGATACGCAGTATTTT. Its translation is CASSEFPGTAGGDTQYF. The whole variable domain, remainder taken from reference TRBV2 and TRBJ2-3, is EPEVTQTPSHQVTQMGQEVILRCVPISNHLYFYWYRQILGQKVEFLVSFYNNEISEKSEIFDDQFSVERPDGSNFTLKIRSTKLEDSAMYFCASSEFPGTAGGDTQYFGPGTRLTVL.

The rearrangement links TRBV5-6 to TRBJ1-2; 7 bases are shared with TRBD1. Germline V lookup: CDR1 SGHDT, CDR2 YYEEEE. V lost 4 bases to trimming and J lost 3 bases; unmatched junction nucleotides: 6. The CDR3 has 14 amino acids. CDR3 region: CASSPPGGYYGYTF. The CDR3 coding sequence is TGTGCCAGCAGCCCTCCAGGGGGGTACTATGGCTACACCTTC.

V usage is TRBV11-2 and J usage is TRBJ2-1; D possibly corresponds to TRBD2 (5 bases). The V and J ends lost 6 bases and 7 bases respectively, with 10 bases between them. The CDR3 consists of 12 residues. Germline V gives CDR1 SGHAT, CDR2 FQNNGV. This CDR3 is CASSHTGNEQFF. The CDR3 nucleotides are TGTGCCAGCAGTCATACGGGGAATGAGCAGTTCTTC.

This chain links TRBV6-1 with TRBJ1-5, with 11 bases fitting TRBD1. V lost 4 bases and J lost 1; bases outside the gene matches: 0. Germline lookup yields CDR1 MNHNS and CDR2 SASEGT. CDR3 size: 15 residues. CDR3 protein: CASSGTGGSNQPQHF. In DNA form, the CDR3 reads TGTGCCAGCAGTGGGACAGGGGGCAGCAATCAGCCCCAGCATTTT.

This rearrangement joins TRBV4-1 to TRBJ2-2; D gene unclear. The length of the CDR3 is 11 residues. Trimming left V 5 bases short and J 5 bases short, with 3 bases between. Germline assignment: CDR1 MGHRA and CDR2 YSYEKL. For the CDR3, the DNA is TGCGCCAGCAGCGAGACCGGGGAGCTGTTTTTT. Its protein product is CASSETGELFF.

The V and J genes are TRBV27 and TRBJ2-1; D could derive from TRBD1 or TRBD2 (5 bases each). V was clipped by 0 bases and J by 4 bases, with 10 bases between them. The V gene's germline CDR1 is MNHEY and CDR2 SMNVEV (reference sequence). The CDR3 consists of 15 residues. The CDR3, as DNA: TGTGCCAGCAGTTTATCGGGACCGCCTTACAATGAGCAGTTCTTC. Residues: CASSLSGPPYNEQFF.

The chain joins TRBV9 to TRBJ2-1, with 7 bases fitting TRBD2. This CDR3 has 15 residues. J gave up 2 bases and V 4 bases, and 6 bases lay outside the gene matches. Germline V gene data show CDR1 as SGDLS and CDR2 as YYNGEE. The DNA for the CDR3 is TGTGCCAGCAGCCCCGGACTAGTCGCCTACAATGAGCAGTTCTTC. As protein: CASSPGLVAYNEQFF.

CDR3 sequence: CASTYGVRHF. CDR3 bases: TGTGCCAGCACCTATGGGGTGAGGCATTTT. The chain has TRBV9 and TRBJ1-5, with unresolved D. Between the trimmed V and J ends, which lost 6 bases and 15 bases, there was a span of 13 bases. The CDR3 is 10 residues long. Germline CDR1 SGDLS, CDR2 YYNGEE.

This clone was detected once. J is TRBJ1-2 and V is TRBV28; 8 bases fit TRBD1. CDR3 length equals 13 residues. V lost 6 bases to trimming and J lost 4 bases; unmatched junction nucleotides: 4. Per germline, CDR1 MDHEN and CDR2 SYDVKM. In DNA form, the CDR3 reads TGTGCCAGCAGCCGACAGGGGCCCTATGGCTACACCTTC. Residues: CASSRQGPYGYTF.

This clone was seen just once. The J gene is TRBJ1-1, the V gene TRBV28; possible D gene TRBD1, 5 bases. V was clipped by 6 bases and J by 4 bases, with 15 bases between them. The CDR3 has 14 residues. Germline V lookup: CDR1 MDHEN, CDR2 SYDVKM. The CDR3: CASRDVGGATEAFF. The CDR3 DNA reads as TGTGCCAGCAGGGACGTCGGGGGAGCCACTGAAGCTTTCTTT. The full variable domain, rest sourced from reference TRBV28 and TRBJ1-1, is DVKVTQSSRYLVKRTGEKVFLECVQDMDHENMFWYRQDPGLGLRLIYFSYDVKMKEKGDIPEGYSVSREKKERFSLILESASTNQTSMYLCASRDVGGATEAFFGQGTRLTVV.

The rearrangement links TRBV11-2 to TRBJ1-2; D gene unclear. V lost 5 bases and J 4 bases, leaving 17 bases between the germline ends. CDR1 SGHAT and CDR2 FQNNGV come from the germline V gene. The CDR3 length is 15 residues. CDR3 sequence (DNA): TGTGCCAGCAGCCCTCCCACGGGCGCGGGCTATGGCTACACCTTC. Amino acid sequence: CASSPPTGAGYGYTF.

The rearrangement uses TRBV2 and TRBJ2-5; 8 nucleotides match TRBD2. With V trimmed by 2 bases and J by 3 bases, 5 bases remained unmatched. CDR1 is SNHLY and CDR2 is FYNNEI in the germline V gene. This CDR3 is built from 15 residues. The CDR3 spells CASSETGLEEETQYF. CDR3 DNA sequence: TGTGCCAGCAGTGAAACGGGACTAGAAGAAGAGACCCAGTACTTC.

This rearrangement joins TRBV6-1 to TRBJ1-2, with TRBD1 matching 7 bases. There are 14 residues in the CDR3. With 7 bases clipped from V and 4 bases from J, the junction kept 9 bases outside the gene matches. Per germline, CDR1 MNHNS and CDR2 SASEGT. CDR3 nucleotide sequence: TGTGCCAGCACCTCCCTCCGGGACAGCTATGGCTACACCTTC. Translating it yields CASTSLRDSYGYTF.

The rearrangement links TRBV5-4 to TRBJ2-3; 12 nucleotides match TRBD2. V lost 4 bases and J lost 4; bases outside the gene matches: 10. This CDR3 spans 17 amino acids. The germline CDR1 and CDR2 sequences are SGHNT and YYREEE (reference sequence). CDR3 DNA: TGTGCCAGCAGCGCGAGGACTAGCGGGAAACCTTCAGATACGCAGTATTTT. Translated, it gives CASSARTSGKPSDTQYF.

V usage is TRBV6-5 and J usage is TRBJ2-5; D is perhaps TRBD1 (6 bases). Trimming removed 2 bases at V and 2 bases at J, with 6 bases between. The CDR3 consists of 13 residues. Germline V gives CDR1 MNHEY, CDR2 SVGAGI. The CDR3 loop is CASSYRGQETQYF. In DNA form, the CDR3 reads TGTGCCAGCAGTTACAGGGGGCAAGAGACCCAGTACTTC.

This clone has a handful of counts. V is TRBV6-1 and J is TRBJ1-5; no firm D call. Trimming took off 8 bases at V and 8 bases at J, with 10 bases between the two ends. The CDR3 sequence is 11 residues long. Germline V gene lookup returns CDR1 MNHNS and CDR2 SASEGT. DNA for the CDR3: TGTGCCAGCCGCCTCATGGAGCCCCAGCATTTT. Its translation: CASRLMEPQHF.

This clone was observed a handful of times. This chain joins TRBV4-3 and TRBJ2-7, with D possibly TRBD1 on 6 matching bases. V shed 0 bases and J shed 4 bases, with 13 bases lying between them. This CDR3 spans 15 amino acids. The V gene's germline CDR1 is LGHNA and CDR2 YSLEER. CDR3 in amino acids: CASSQDWDIGYEQYF. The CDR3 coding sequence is TGCGCCAGCAGCCAAGATTGGGACATCGGGTACGAGCAGTACTTC.

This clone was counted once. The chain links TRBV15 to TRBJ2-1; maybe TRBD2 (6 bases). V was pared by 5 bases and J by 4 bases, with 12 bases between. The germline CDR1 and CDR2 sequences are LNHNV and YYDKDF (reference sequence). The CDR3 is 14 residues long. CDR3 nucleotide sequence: TGTGCCACCAGCTACCGGGACTCATACAATGAGCAGTTCTTC. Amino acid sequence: CATSYRDSYNEQFF.

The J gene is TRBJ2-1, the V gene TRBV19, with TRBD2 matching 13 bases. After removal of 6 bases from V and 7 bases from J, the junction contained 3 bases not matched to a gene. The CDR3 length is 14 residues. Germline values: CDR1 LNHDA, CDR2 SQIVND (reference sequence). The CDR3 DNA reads TGTGCCAGTAGCGGACTAGCGGGGGAGAATGAGCAGTTCTTC. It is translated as CASSGLAGENEQFF. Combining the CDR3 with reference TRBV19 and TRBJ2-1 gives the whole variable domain DGGITQSPKYLFRKEGQNVTLSCEQNLNHDAMYWYRQDPGQGLRLIYYSQIVNDFQKGDIAEGYSVSREKKESFPLTVTSAQKNPTAFYLCASSGLAGENEQFFGPGTRLTVL.

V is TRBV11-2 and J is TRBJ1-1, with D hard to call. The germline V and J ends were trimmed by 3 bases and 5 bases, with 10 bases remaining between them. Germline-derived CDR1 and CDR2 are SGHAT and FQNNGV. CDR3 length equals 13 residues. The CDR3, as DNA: TGTGCCAGCAGCTTTTCCCCGCTTACTGAAGCTTTCTTT. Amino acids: CASSFSPLTEAFF.